This T cell receptor beta chain was recovered during a study of cytomegalovirus exposure and HLA in healthy donors. Whole-study context: HLA-typed donors contributed around 88 million unique TCRs, which were held in an early data release.

Study results and limitations: Within the data, a cluster of highly shared sequence variants was likely a sequencing artifact. Beyond CMV serostatus, there was no information to go on about immune exposure.

Germline V lookup: CDR1 LNHDA, CDR2 SQIVND (reference sequence). J was trimmed by 6 bases and V by 4 bases; bases with no gene match: 9. This CDR3 region has 16 residues. With 60 Vbeta and 13 Jbeta primers, the PCR was carried out. Produced via immunoSEQ multiplex PCR; TCRdb's table is partial and in-frame only. The sample records more than 200,000 clones, more than 60% being singletons. A note on this clone: Its matching antigen is unknown.

The receptor was derived from a man aged 40-55 years in good health and CMV-seronegative. The chain combines TRBV19 with TRBJ2-3; 11 bases fit TRBD2. The sequenced sample consisted of PBMCs. For the CDR3, the DNA is TGTGCCAGTAGTACCTCAACTAGCGGGAGTATGGATACGCAGTATTTT. Its protein product is CASSTSTSGSMDTQYF.